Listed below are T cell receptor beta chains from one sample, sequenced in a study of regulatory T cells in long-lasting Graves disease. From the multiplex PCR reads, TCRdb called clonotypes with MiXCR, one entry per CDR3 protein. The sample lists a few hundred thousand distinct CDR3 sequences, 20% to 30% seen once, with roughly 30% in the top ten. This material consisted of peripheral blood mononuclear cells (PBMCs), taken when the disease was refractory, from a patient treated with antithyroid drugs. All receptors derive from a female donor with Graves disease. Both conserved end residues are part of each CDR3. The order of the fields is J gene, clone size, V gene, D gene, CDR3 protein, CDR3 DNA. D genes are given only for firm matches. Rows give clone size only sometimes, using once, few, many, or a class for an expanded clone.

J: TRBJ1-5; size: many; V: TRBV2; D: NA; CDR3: CASSVQNQPQHF; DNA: TGTGCCAGCAGTGTCCAAAATCAGCCCCAGCATTTT
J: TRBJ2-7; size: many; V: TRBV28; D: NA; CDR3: CAKSHFPATHLGDSYEQYF; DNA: TGTGCCAAATCCCATTTTCCAGCAACACACCTCGGGGACTCCTACGAGCAGTACTTC
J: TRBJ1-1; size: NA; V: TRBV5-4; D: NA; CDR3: CASSLVGSNPEAFF; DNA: TGTGCCAGCAGCTTGGTCGGTAGTAACCCTGAAGCTTTCTTT
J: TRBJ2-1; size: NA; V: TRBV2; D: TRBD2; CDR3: CASSGLADNEQFF; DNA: TGTGCCAGCAGTGGGCTAGCGGACAATGAGCAGTTCTTC
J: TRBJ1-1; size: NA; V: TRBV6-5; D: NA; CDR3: CASSYSKGMNTEAFF; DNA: TGTGCCAGCAGTTACAGTAAGGGTATGAACACTGAAGCTTTCTTT
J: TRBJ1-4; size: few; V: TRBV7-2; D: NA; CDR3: CASSPYTATNEKLFF; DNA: TGTGCCAGCAGCCCTTACACCGCAACTAATGAAAAACTGTTTTTT
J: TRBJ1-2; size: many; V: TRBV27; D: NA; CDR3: CASRRDEGGYGYTF; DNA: TGTGCCAGCAGAAGAGACGAGGGGGGCTATGGCTACACCTTC
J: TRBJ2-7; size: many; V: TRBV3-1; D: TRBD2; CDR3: CASSKRGGEYEQYF; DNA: TGTGCCAGCAGTAAGAGGGGAGGGGAATACGAGCAGTACTTC
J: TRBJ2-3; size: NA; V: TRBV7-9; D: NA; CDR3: CASSWDSLQYF; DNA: TGTGCTAGCAGCTGGGATTCATTGCAGTATTTT
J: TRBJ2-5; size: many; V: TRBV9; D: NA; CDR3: CASSVAVGSGTQYF; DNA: TGTGCCAGCAGCGTAGCTGTGGGGTCGGGGACCCAGTACTTC
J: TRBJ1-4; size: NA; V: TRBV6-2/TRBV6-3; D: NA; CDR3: CASSYGATNEKLFF; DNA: TGTGCCAGCAGTTACGGCGCAACTAATGAAAAACTGTTTTTT
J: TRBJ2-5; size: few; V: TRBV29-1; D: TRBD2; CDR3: CSVRASGTQAQYF; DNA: TGCAGCGTTAGGGCTAGCGGCACGCAGGCCCAGTACTTC
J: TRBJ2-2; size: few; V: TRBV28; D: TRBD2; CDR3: CASGLAGGGELFF; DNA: TGTGCCAGTGGACTAGCGGGAGGCGGGGAGCTGTTTTTT
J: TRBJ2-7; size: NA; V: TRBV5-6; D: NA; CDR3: CASSLYRQAYEQYF; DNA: TGTGCCAGCAGCTTGTATAGGCAGGCCTACGAGCAGTACTTC
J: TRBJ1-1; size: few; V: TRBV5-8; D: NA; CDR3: CASSLAAAVNTEAFF; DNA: TGTGCCAGCAGCTTGGCGGCAGCAGTGAACACTGAAGCTTTCTTT
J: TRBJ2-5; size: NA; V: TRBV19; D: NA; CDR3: CASSEPGGETQYF; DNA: TGTGCCAGTAGTGAGCCCGGGGGAGAGACCCAGTACTTC
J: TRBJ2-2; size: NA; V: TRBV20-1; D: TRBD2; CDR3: CSARPLAGDIVGELFF; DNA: TGCAGTGCTAGACCCCTAGCGGGAGACATTGTCGGGGAGCTGTTTTTT
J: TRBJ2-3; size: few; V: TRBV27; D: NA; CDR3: CASSFSSRVQLIPTSDTQYF; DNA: TGTGCCAGCAGTTTCTCCAGCAGAGTACAGCTTATACCTACATCGGATACGCAGTATTTT
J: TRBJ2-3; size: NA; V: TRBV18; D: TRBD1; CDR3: CASSPRKTGVPDTQYF; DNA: TGTGCCAGCTCACCACGAAAGACAGGGGTACCAGATACGCAGTATTTT
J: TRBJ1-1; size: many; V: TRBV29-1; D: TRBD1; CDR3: CSVEVTGAPPLGTEAFF; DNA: TGCAGCGTGGAAGTTACAGGGGCGCCACCTTTGGGCACTGAAGCTTTCTTT
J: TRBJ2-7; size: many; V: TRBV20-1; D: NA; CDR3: CSASSEYEQYF; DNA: TGCAGTGCTAGCAGTGAGTACGAGCAGTACTTC
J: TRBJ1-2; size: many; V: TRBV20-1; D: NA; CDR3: CSAPGRYGYTF; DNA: TGCAGTGCGCCAGGACGCTATGGCTACACCTTC
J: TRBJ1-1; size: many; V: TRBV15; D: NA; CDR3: CATSRRRDTTNTEAFF; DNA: TGTGCCACCAGCAGAAGGCGGGACACCACGAACACTGAAGCTTTCTTT
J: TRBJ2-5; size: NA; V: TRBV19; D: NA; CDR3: CASSLNRDTSRETQYF; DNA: TGTGCCAGTAGTCTGAACCGGGACACCTCTAGGGAGACCCAGTACTTC
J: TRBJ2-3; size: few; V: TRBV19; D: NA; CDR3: CASSITREWSTDTQYF; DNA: TGTGCCAGTAGTATTACACGGGAGTGGAGCACAGATACGCAGTATTTT
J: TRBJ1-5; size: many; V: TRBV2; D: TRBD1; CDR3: CASSEDRVGGQPQHF; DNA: TGTGCCAGCAGCGAGGACAGGGTAGGAGGTCAGCCCCAGCATTTT
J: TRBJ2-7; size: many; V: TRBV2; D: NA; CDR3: CASIFPEYYPYEQYF; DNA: TGTGCCAGCATTTTCCCTGAGTATTACCCCTACGAGCAGTACTTC
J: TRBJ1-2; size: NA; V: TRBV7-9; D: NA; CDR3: CASSLGGASTSF; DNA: TGTGCCAGCAGCTTAGGGGGGGCCAGCACGTCCTTC
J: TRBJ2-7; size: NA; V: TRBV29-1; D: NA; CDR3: CSAAGGAYEQYF; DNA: TGCAGCGCCGCAGGGGGGGCCTACGAGCAGTACTTC
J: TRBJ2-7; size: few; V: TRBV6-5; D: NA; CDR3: CASSSRSLEQYF; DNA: TGTGCCAGCAGTTCGCGATCCCTCGAGCAGTACTTC
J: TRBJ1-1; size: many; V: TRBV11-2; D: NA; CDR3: CASSSQIRAEAFF; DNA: TGTGCCAGCAGCTCCCAGATAAGGGCTGAAGCTTTCTTT
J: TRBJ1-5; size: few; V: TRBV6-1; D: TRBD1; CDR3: CASHGTGGNQPQHF; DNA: TGTGCCAGCCACGGGACAGGGGGCAATCAGCCCCAGCATTTT
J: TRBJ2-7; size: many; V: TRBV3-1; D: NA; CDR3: CASSQPGRHEQYF; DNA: TGTGCCAGCAGCCAACCCGGTCGGCACGAGCAGTACTTC
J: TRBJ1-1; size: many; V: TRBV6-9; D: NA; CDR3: CASSFFGTEAFF; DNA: TGTGCCAGCAGTTTTTTTGGCACTGAAGCTTTCTTT
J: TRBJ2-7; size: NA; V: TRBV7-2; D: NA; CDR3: CASSLMGGALTYEQYF; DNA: TGTGCCAGCAGCTTGATGGGGGGAGCCCTTACCTACGAGCAGTACTTC
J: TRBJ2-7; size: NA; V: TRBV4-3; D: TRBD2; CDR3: CASSQSGLAGAVQYF; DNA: TGCGCCAGCAGCCAATCAGGACTAGCGGGAGCTGTGCAGTACTTC